The 26 T cell receptor beta chains in this list originate from one sample, sequenced in a study of graft-versus-host responses after intestinal transplantation. The data were produced by immunoSEQ multiplex PCR, yet TCRdb's version contains in-frame clones alone and is incomplete. This table holds some 96,000 clones, 90% found once. The sample consisted of PBMCs, taken around 450 days after intestinal transplant. The source of these receptors is a human patient who received an intestinal transplant, so some T cells may come from the graft donor.

This chain uses TRBV11-2 with TRBJ1-1, with D perhaps matching TRBD1 (6 bases). CDR1 SGHAT and CDR2 FQNNGV come from the germline V gene. This CDR3 has 13 amino acids. The V and J ends lost 2 bases and 6 bases respectively, with 10 bases between them. The CDR3 coding sequence is TGTGCCAGCAGCTTATTAGCAGGGGCTGAAGCTTTCTTT. Amino acids: CASSLLAGAEAFF.

V is TRBV7-8 and J is TRBJ1-5; 11 bases line up with TRBD1. The CDR3 consists of 19 residues. Unmatched junction bases numbered 11, after V lost 2 bases and J lost 2 bases. Germline V gives CDR1 SGHVS, CDR2 FQNEAQ. This chain's CDR3 is CASSLYRDRGSLGNQPQHF. DNA of the CDR3: TGTGCCAGCAGCTTATACCGGGACAGGGGGTCCTTGGGCAATCAGCCCCAGCATTTT.

The genes are TRBV13 and TRBJ2-3, with a weak D call TRBD1 (6 bases). The germline V gene encodes CDR1 PRHDT and CDR2 FYEKMQ (reference sequence). CDR3 length: 12 residues. V lost 0 bases and J lost 9, with 7 bases in between. The DNA of the CDR3 is TGTGCCAGCAGCTTAGGGAGGGGGACGCAGTATTTT. It codes for CASSLGRGTQYF.

This chain uses TRBV2 with TRBJ1-3; D ambiguous. V was shortened by 4 bases and J by 0 bases, with 7 bases between the two germline ends. Germline CDR1 is SNHLY and CDR2 is FYNNEI. The CDR3 is made up of 14 amino acids. The DNA of the CDR3 is TGTGCCAGCAGTGTGAGCCTCTCTGGAAACACCATATATTTT. Protein product: CASSVSLSGNTIYF.

This rearrangement joins TRBV13 to TRBJ2-7; D ambiguous. The CDR3 runs 15 residues. Per germline, CDR1 PRHDT and CDR2 FYEKMQ (reference sequence). Trimming left V 5 bases short and J 2 bases short, with 16 bases between. For the CDR3, the DNA is TGTGCCAGCAGCCCCTCGAGGCCCCACCCCTACGAGCAGTACTTC. It encodes CASSPSRPHPYEQYF.

The V and J genes are TRBV5-1 and TRBJ2-7; D not resolved. The ends were cut back, 0 bases at V and 0 bases at J, with 10 bases in the middle. The length of the CDR3 is 15 residues. The germline V gene encodes CDR1 SGHRS and CDR2 YFSETQ. The CDR3 DNA follows: TGCGCCAGCAGCTTGGGTCTTGGGTTCTCCTACGAGCAGTACTTC. The encoded protein is CASSLGLGFSYEQYF.

This clone was counted between two and nine times. The CDR3 reads CASRRQGPPYEQYF. The CDR3 DNA is TGTGCCAGCAGGAGACAGGGCCCCCCCTACGAGCAGTACTTC. The rearrangement uses TRBV6-5 and TRBJ2-7, with TRBD1 matching 7 bases. The CDR3 length is 14 residues. From germline, CDR1 is MNHEY and CDR2 SVGAGI. With V trimmed by 6 bases and J by 2 bases, 7 bases remained unmatched.

The chain has TRBV4-1 and TRBJ2-1, with D unresolved. V lost 1 base to trimming and J lost 9 bases, with 7 bases between them. This CDR3 spans 12 amino acids. From germline, CDR1 is MGHRA and CDR2 YSYEKL. CDR3 nucleotide sequence: TGCGCCAGCAGCCAAGCGGTGGGTGAGCAGTTCTTC. Encoded protein: CASSQAVGEQFF.

CDR3 coding DNA: TGTGCCAGCAGACTACAGGCGAACACTGAAGCTTTCTTT. As protein: CASRLQANTEAFF. The chain combines TRBV6-1 with TRBJ1-1; TRBD1 might be the D (5 bases). V was clipped by 6 bases and J by 1 base, with 9 bases between them. The CDR3 has 13 residues. The V gene's germline CDR1 is MNHNS and CDR2 SASEGT.

The chain is built from TRBV7-9 and TRBJ2-3; TRBD1 agrees at 11 bases. This CDR3 contains 15 residues. Germline CDR1 and CDR2: SEHNR and FQNEAQ (reference sequence). V shed 5 bases and J 5 bases; nucleotides not matched to a gene: 6. The CDR3 region is CASSHRDRGRDTQYF. Here the CDR3 DNA reads TGTGCCAGCAGCCATAGGGACAGGGGGAGAGATACGCAGTATTTT.

V gene TRBV28 combines with J gene TRBJ1-5; weak D call: TRBD1 (6 bases). The CDR3 loop spans 17 amino acids. Per the germline V gene, CDR1 is MDHEN and CDR2 is SYDVKM. The germline V and J ends were trimmed by 1 base and 2 bases, with 15 bases remaining between them. The CDR3 DNA is TGTGCCAGCAGTTTATCATCAGGGGTTCGTGGCAATCAGCCCCAGCATTTT. Translated: CASSLSSGVRGNQPQHF.

This clone showed up just once. The chain carries TRBV6-1 and TRBJ1-5; D unresolved. CDR1 is MNHNS, CDR2 SASEGT, per germline. Trimming removed 5 bases at V and 10 bases at J, with 6 bases between. This CDR3 spans 10 amino acids. The CDR3 protein is CASSMGPQHF. CDR3 sequence (DNA): TGTGCCAGCAGTATGGGTCCCCAGCATTTT.

The chain is built from TRBV9 and TRBJ2-3; 9 bases map to TRBD2. V dropped 3 bases and J dropped 4; count of bases not matched to a gene: 6. The germline CDR1 and CDR2 sequences are SGDLS and YYNGEE. CDR3 length equals 15 residues. The chain's CDR3 is CASSALSGGPDTQYF. For the CDR3, the DNA is TGTGCCAGCAGCGCCCTTAGCGGGGGCCCAGATACGCAGTATTTT.

The rearrangement links TRBV11-2 to TRBJ2-7, with TRBD1 matching over 9 bases. Germline V gene data show CDR1 as SGHAT and CDR2 as FQNNGV. V lost 5 bases, J lost 4 bases, and 3 bases stayed unmatched. The CDR3 is 13 residues long. The CDR3 coding sequence is TGTGCCAGCAGCGGTGACAGGGGGTACGAGCAGTACTTC. Encoded protein: CASSGDRGYEQYF.

The chain is built from TRBV9 and TRBJ2-3; D could derive from TRBD1 or TRBD2 (5 bases each). This CDR3 is built from 14 residues. V dropped 2 bases and J dropped 2 bases, with 9 bases sitting between them. The germline V gene encodes CDR1 SGDLS and CDR2 YYNGEE. The CDR3 bases are TGTGCCAGCAGCGTGGGACGCCTCACAGATACGCAGTATTTT. It codes for CASSVGRLTDTQYF.

This clone was observed a few times. This chain joins TRBV6-5 and TRBJ1-1; no definite D call. Germline CDR1 reads MNHEY; CDR2 reads SVGAGI. V was clipped by 3 bases and J by 4 bases, with 12 bases between them. The CDR3 is 14 amino acids. The CDR3 nucleotides read TGTGCCAGCAGTTATGACGACCTGGGCACTGAAGCTTTCTTT. Translated, it gives CASSYDDLGTEAFF.

This sequence joins TRBV9 and TRBJ2-3; possible D gene TRBD2, 5 bases. This CDR3 region has 18 residues. Germline V gives CDR1 SGDLS, CDR2 YYNGEE. The V gene lost 0 bases and the J gene lost 6 bases, with 23 bases spanning the gap. The CDR3 region has the DNA TGTGCCAGCAGCGTAGCCTCCCATGCGAGCGGCCTATCCGATACGCAGTATTTT. It is translated as CASSVASHASGLSDTQYF.

This clone has only one observation. The chain has TRBV6-1 and TRBJ2-5; TRBD1 matches 8 bases. Gene TRBJ2-7 matches the end of the DNA better, so the J call may be wrong. The V gene's germline CDR1 is MNHNS and CDR2 SASEGT. The CDR3 is 14 residues long. The CDR3 loop is CASTMYQGAYEQYF. The CDR3 DNA reads as TGTGCCAGCACAATGTACCAGGGGGCTTACGAGCAGTACTTC.

This chain uses TRBV5-1 with TRBJ1-6, with D perhaps matching TRBD1 (5 bases). The CDR3 has 19 amino acids. V gave up 0 bases and J gave up 0 bases, with 16 bases separating them. The V gene's germline CDR1 is SGHRS and CDR2 YFSETQ. The CDR3 nucleotides are TGCGCCAGCAGCTTGGCTGGGGCAGGCACAAGCTCCTATAATTCACCCCTCCACTTT. Its protein product is CASSLAGAGTSSYNSPLHF.

The chain joins TRBV5-1 to TRBJ2-7, with a weak D call TRBD1 (6 bases). There are 15 residues in the CDR3. V dropped 4 bases and J dropped 0 bases, with 14 bases sitting between them. Per germline, CDR1 SGHRS and CDR2 YFSETQ. The CDR3 reads CASSPDQGSSYEQYF. The CDR3 DNA is TGCGCCAGCAGCCCTGATCAGGGGAGCTCCTACGAGCAGTACTTC.

J is TRBJ1-2 and V is TRBV5-4, with D perhaps TRBD1 (5 bases). The CDR3 extends over 17 amino acids. Trimming shortened V by 0 bases and J by 4 bases, and 19 bases separated the two germline ends. CDR1 is SGHNT and CDR2 is YYREEE in the germline V gene (reference sequence). CDR3 nucleotide sequence: TGTGCCAGCAGCTTGGATGGGGCTGGGAGGTGGGTCTATGGCTACACCTTC. This sequence encodes CASSLDGAGRWVYGYTF.

The rearrangement uses TRBV29-1 and TRBJ1-1; possible D gene TRBD1, 5 bases. From germline, CDR1 is SQVTM and CDR2 ANQGSEA. The length of the CDR3 is 14 residues. V lost 7 bases, J lost 1 base, and 16 bases lay in between. CDR3 sequence: CSALTDTANTEAFF. The CDR3, as DNA: TGCAGCGCGTTAACGGACACGGCGAACACTGAAGCTTTCTTT.

This clone appeared a single time. The rearrangement joins TRBV7-8 to TRBJ2-7; D unresolved. Germline CDR1 and CDR2: SGHVS and FQNEAQ. V lost 5 bases, J lost 0 bases, and 17 bases lay in between. The CDR3 is 16 amino acids. CDR3 bases: TGTGCCAGCAGCCCAGAAGGGCAGGTAGTCTCCTACGAGCAGTACTTC. Encoded protein: CASSPEGQVVSYEQYF.

The chain joins TRBV2 to TRBJ1-1; 9 nucleotides match TRBD1. Germline loops: CDR1 SNHLY, CDR2 FYNNEI. The J segment lost 5 bases and the V segment lost 1 base, leaving 11 bases of the junction unmatched. This CDR3 spans 17 amino acids. The CDR3 nucleotides are TGTGCCAGCAGTGAAGTTCGAAGGACAGGGGTTGGGACTGAAGCTTTCTTT. This gives the protein CASSEVRRTGVGTEAFF.

The rearrangement uses TRBV5-3 and TRBJ1-5; 7 nucleotides match TRBD1. TRBV5-3 is an ORF; its function is uncertain. Unmatched junction bases numbered 7, after V lost 4 bases and J lost 6 bases. This CDR3 region has 14 residues. CDR3 sequence reads: CARSDREGGQPQHF. The CDR3 DNA reads TGTGCCAGAAGCGACAGGGAGGGGGGTCAGCCCCAGCATTTT.

The chain recombines TRBV5-6 with TRBJ1-2; maybe TRBD1 (6 bases). Germline V CDR1 and CDR2: SGHDT, YYEEEE. The ends were cut back, 0 bases at V and 3 bases at J, with 12 bases in the middle. The CDR3 spans 15 residues. The CDR3 region has the DNA TGTGCCAGCAGCTTGGCGGGGGACAATCACTATGGCTACACCTTC. Translating gives CASSLAGDNHYGYTF.